This T cell receptor beta chain emerged from a study of PD-L1 blockade in urothelial cancer (dated by TCRdb to 2016 to 2017). Regarding the complete study: Therapy was started in about 2014 for all patients, and atezolizumab 1,200 mg was administered intravenously every 3 weeks. About 90% of the roughly 29 patients were males with bladder-origin urothelial cancer, and about 65% of the roughly 30 reported a prior smoking history. Patients had an ECOG performance status of 0 or 1 and had received between 0 and 3 prior chemotherapy regimens. Blood samples were analyzed at two time points: 3 weeks after treatment start (second dose) and 6 weeks after treatment start. Blood samples yielded a median of around 150,000 T cells and around 80,000 unique TCRs, with median clonality roughly 0.085. Somatic, immune and clinical correlates of response to PD-L1 blockade with atezolizumab in urothelial cancer were the focus of an exploratory multi-omic analysis. Pretreatment tumor samples, along with matched peripheral blood serially collected before and after atezolizumab treatment, were subjected to TCR sequencing. Durable clinical benefit meant progression-free survival longer than 6 months, and TCR features were also tested against progression-free and overall survival. Whole exome sequencing and RNA sequencing of pretreatment tumors were performed alongside TCR sequencing in the same patients. Several patients achieved durable clinical benefit and some 20 did not. Around 30 patients had pretreatment blood TCR-seq, approximately 24 had at least one posttreatment blood collection, and approximately 24 had tumor TCR-seq. The investigation overall reported the following: Because the sample size was small (n ≈ 30) and many exploratory analyses were performed, the results are intended to be hypothesis-generating. A pretreatment peripheral blood TCR clonality below the median was linked to improved progression-free and overall survival. At 3 weeks after the start of treatment, tumor-associated TCR clones in peripheral blood had expanded more in patients with durable benefit (n ≈ 24, p = 0.022).

A cohort of 25 to 30 patients with locally advanced or metastatic urothelial carcinoma, treated at Memorial Sloan Kettering on a trial protocol, was included. Peripheral blood mononuclear cells were collected from each patient pretreatment and during treatment, giving between 1 and 8 total time points per patient. The Qiagen DNeasy Blood extraction kit was used to purify genomic DNA from total PBMCs and from tumor samples. Collected pretreatment and during treatment, PBMCs were isolated and stored as previously described. Comment on this clone: The antigen it recognizes is unknown. No much larger clone is present one base from it, and per-base qualities are unavailable.

Here V drops 5 bases and J drops 8 bases, and the junction holds 21 bases not matched to any gene. CDR1 and CDR2 (MGHRA, YSYEKL) derive from the germline V gene. The CDR3, cysteine through phenylalanine, is 18 amino acids long. Left in the record is the CDR3 DNA by itself, 54 bases read in frame from the first base. Synthetic TCR analog templates were spiked into each PCR to estimate absolute template abundance from read counts. The immunoSEQ assay was used to amplify TCRbeta CDR3 regions from genomic DNA with bias-controlled V and J gene primers. Rearranged TCRbeta segments were sequenced at approximately 20X coverage. As for the authors' bioinformatics: Sequencing errors were corrected by clustering, and CDR3s were annotated against IMGT so that V, D and J genes could be assigned. Downstream analyses used only productive TCRbeta rearrangements, leaving out any out-of-frame or stop-codon sequences. To compute clonality, Shannon entropy was normalized by the log of the number of unique productive sequences and then subtracted from one. Clones differing between time points or between blood and tumor were identified by Fisher's exact test with Benjamini-Hochberg correction at adjusted p below 0.01. Entries here come from immuneACCESS through TCRdb and include only in-frame sequences with V and J called. Some clones fail to appear in such tables; in the studies checked, an unresolved V gene covers under half of the shortfall, and the cause of the remainder is unknown. The V and J calls and the clone size are those of that table, but D and trimming were determined from the DNA. The sample table records more than 55,000 clones; about 86% of these occur just once. The ten largest make up less than 3% of the sample.

The chain was built from TRBV4-1 and TRBJ1-3; 7 nucleotides in the junction match TRBD1. This receptor was taken from a man aged 50 to 60 with urothelial cancer. The material was PBMCs, obtained around atezolizumab (anti-PD-L1) treatment. Here the CDR3 is given as CASSKPTTGSPERHTIYF. The sequenced DNA: TGCGCCAGCAGCAAACCCACGACAGGGTCCCCCGAACGACACACCATATATTTT.